Listed below are T cell receptor beta chains from one sample, sequenced in a study of shared clonotypes between healthy human individuals. Data came from immunoSEQ multiplex PCR; TCRdb stores just in-frame clones and leaves some out. The table includes over a million clones, 97% to 99% detected once. Input material: naive CD4+ T cells sorted from blood. These receptors came from a young man in good health. Both conserved end residues are part of each CDR3. D genes are given only for firm matches. A clone size is listed for some rows: how often the clone was seen (once, few, many), or a class if it is expanded.

v_gene: TRBV7-2
j_gene: TRBJ2-1
d_gene: TRBD2
abundance: .
CDR3nt: TGTGCCAGCACTATCACTAGCGGCTCACACAATGAGCAGTTCTTC
CDR3aa: CASTITSGSHNEQFF

v_gene: TRBV27
j_gene: TRBJ2-7
d_gene: TRBD1
abundance: .
CDR3nt: TGTGCCAGCAGTCGGACAGGGCAGACCTACGAGCAGTACTTC
CDR3aa: CASSRTGQTYEQYF

v_gene: TRBV19
j_gene: TRBJ2-2
d_gene: TRBD2
abundance: once
CDR3nt: TGTGCCAGTAGTTCAAGACTAGCCTGGACCGGGGAGCTGTTTTTT
CDR3aa: CASSSRLAWTGELFF

v_gene: TRBV10-3
j_gene: TRBJ2-7
d_gene: TRBD2
abundance: .
CDR3nt: TGTGCCATCAGTGAGTTAGGCGTTCCGGGACTAGCGGGGACCTACGAGCAGTACTTC
CDR3aa: CAISELGVPGLAGTYEQYF

v_gene: TRBV5-1
j_gene: TRBJ2-3
d_gene: .
abundance: .
CDR3nt: TGCGCCAGCAGCTTAGGGGTAATATCAGATACGCAGTATTTT
CDR3aa: CASSLGVISDTQYF

v_gene: TRBV18
j_gene: TRBJ2-5
d_gene: .
abundance: .
CDR3nt: TGTGCCAGCTCACCGGGTCAACCGAAAGAGACCCAGTACTTC
CDR3aa: CASSPGQPKETQYF

v_gene: TRBV6-1
j_gene: TRBJ2-7
d_gene: TRBD1
abundance: .
CDR3nt: TGTGCCAGCAGTGAGAGGGGGCTTCGTCTCTACGAGCAGTACTTC
CDR3aa: CASSERGLRLYEQYF

v_gene: TRBV7-8
j_gene: TRBJ1-5
d_gene: .
abundance: .
CDR3nt: TGTGCCAGCAGCTTAGGTTGGTTGACAGGCCAGCCCCAGCATTTT
CDR3aa: CASSLGWLTGQPQHF

v_gene: TRBV14
j_gene: TRBJ2-3
d_gene: .
abundance: .
CDR3nt: TGTGCCAGCAGCCAAGGTCTCAGGCCATCCGCAGATACGCAGTATTTT
CDR3aa: CASSQGLRPSADTQYF

v_gene: TRBV2
j_gene: TRBJ2-4
d_gene: TRBD2
abundance: .
CDR3nt: TGTGCCAGCACGCGGGAGGGCCTAGGGGGGGCCAAAAACATTCAGTACTTC
CDR3aa: CASTREGLGGAKNIQYF

v_gene: TRBV15
j_gene: TRBJ2-3
d_gene: .
abundance: .
CDR3nt: TGTGCCACCAGAAACGGCGGAGGGGTTGGCAAAGATACGCAGTATTTT
CDR3aa: CATRNGGGVGKDTQYF

v_gene: TRBV19
j_gene: TRBJ2-7
d_gene: TRBD2
abundance: .
CDR3nt: TGTGCCAGTAGTATGACTAGCGGGACCTACGAGCAGTACTTC
CDR3aa: CASSMTSGTYEQYF

v_gene: TRBV27
j_gene: TRBJ2-3
d_gene: .
abundance: .
CDR3nt: TGTGCCAGCAGCCTCGGGGCGGGACCCACAGATACGCAGTATTTT
CDR3aa: CASSLGAGPTDTQYF

v_gene: TRBV21-1
j_gene: TRBJ2-5
d_gene: .
abundance: .
CDR3nt: TGTGCCAGCAGCAAAGGCGCAAATATGCCGATGGAGACCCAGTACTTC
CDR3aa: CASSKGANMPMETQYF

v_gene: TRBV6-5
j_gene: TRBJ2-7
d_gene: TRBD1
abundance: .
CDR3nt: TGTGCCAGCAGTCAGGGGGCGTTTAACGAGCAGTACTTC
CDR3aa: CASSQGAFNEQYF

v_gene: TRBV29-1
j_gene: TRBJ2-7
d_gene: TRBD2
abundance: .
CDR3nt: TGCAGCGTTGTTGGACTAGCGGGGGCCTACGAGCAGTACTTC
CDR3aa: CSVVGLAGAYEQYF